The 24 T cell receptor beta chains below come from one sample, sequenced in a study of T cell responses to AZD1222 COVID-19 vaccine. The repertoire was sequenced with immunoSEQ multiplex PCR; TCRdb's copy has only in-frame clones and lacks some. The repertoire holds 40,000 to 45,000 clones, with 80% as singletons. The sequencing used peripheral blood, collected on day 0 of AZD1222 vaccination. These receptors were collected from an adult in good health.

The chain employs TRBV7-2 and TRBJ1-1; possibly TRBD1 for D (6 bases). Germline V lookup: CDR1 SGHTA, CDR2 FQGNSA. The CDR3 loop spans 15 amino acids. V lost 3 bases to trimming and J lost 4 bases, with 15 bases between them. In DNA form, the CDR3 reads TGTGCCAGCAGCTTTGGGCAGGGGTGGGGCACTGAAGCTTTCTTT. Residues: CASSFGQGWGTEAFF.

This rearrangement joins TRBV11-2 to TRBJ2-1; 10 nucleotides align to TRBD2. Germline assignment: CDR1 SGHAT and CDR2 FQNNGV. The CDR3 is 15 residues long. The J segment lost 4 bases and the V segment lost 5 bases, leaving 5 bases of the junction unmatched. The CDR3 region is CASSVSSGGYNEQFF. The CDR3 coding sequence is TGTGCCAGCAGCGTCTCTAGCGGGGGTTACAATGAGCAGTTCTTC.

In its sample, this clone is medium-sized. The chain couples TRBV6-5 to TRBJ1-1; weak D call: TRBD1 (6 bases). Germline V gives CDR1 MNHEY, CDR2 SVGAGI. V lost 4 bases and J lost 6, with 15 bases in between. The length of the CDR3 is 14 residues. The CDR3 DNA reads as TGTGCCAGCAGTTGGACACAGGGTCTGGCTGAAGCTTTCTTT. This sequence encodes CASSWTQGLAEAFF.

The chain has TRBV5-4 and TRBJ2-4, with 12 bases matching TRBD2. V shed 4 bases, J shed 3 bases, and the junction held 14 bases outside the gene matches. The CDR3 is 19 amino acids. Germline lookup yields CDR1 SGHNT and CDR2 YYREEE (reference sequence). The CDR3 DNA is TGTGCCAGCAGCGCGAGACTAGCGGGGGCTAAATGGGGCAAAAACATTCAGTACTTC. Translating it yields CASSARLAGAKWGKNIQYF. Supplemented by reference TRBV5-4 and TRBJ2-4, the full variable domain reads ETGVTQSPTHLIKTRGQQVTLRCSSQSGHNTVSWYQQALGQGPQFIFQYYREEENGRGNFPPRFSGLQFPNYSSELNVNALELDDSALYLCASSARLAGAKWGKNIQYFGAGTRLSVL.

The chain has TRBV10-3 and TRBJ2-7; D ambiguous. Germline V gives CDR1 ENHRY, CDR2 SYGVKD. V was pared by 3 bases and J by 1 base, with 7 bases between. The CDR3 sequence is 13 residues long. The DNA for the CDR3 is TGTGCCATCAGTGATGAAGAGTCCTACGAGCAGTACTTC. This sequence encodes CAISDEESYEQYF.

The chain joins TRBV10-3 to TRBJ1-1; D not certain. There are 14 residues in the CDR3. V lost 7 bases and J 3 bases, leaving 15 bases between the germline ends. Germline values: CDR1 ENHRY, CDR2 SYGVKD. CDR3 sequence reads: CAIMKFQADTEAFF. The CDR3 nucleotides read TGTGCCATCATGAAATTCCAAGCGGACACTGAAGCTTTCTTT.

The CDR3 is CASSTVTTNEKLFF. The CDR3 DNA reads as TGTGCCAGCAGCACAGTGACAACTAATGAAAAACTGTTTTTT. The rearrangement links TRBV28 to TRBJ1-4, with D uncertain. Germline V CDR1 and CDR2: MDHEN, SYDVKM. There are 14 residues in the CDR3. Deletions cut 6 bases from V and 0 bases from J, with 8 bases between.

This clone was detected a few times. The chain joins TRBV7-6 to TRBJ1-1; 8 nucleotides line up with TRBD1. This CDR3 contains 15 residues. The V gene's germline CDR1 is SGHVS and CDR2 FNYEAQ. V was pared by 3 bases and J by 0 bases, with 3 bases of the junction left unmatched. This CDR3 reads CASSLWTGMNTEAFF. In nucleotides, the CDR3 is TGTGCCAGCAGCTTGTGGACAGGGATGAACACTGAAGCTTTCTTT.

The chain is built from TRBV19 and TRBJ1-4, with 8 bases lining up with TRBD1. V dropped 4 bases and J dropped 8; count of bases not matched to a gene: 6. Germline V gene lookup returns CDR1 LNHDA and CDR2 SQIVND (reference sequence). The CDR3 loop spans 14 amino acids. CDR3 coding DNA: TGTGCCAGTAGTACGGACAGGGTCGGAGAAAAACTGTTTTTT. It specifies CASSTDRVGEKLFF.

This chain uses TRBV6-1 with TRBJ1-2, with 9 bases lining up with TRBD1. Losses at the gene ends were 7 bases for V and 12 bases for J; bases not matched to a gene: 9. The germline CDR1 and CDR2 sequences are MNHNS and SASEGT. There are 12 residues in the CDR3. In nucleotides, the CDR3 is TGTGCCAGCACCCGGGACAGGGCGGAGCACACCTTC. Protein product: CASTRDRAEHTF.

The gene calls are TRBV3-1 (or the pseudogene TRBV3-2) and TRBJ1-5; D gene uncertain. The CDR3 totals 13 residues. The germline V gene has CDR1 LGHDT and CDR2 YNNKEL (reference sequence). Trimming removed 0 bases at V and 4 bases at J, with 4 bases between. The CDR3 region is CASSQDVNQPQHF. The CDR3 DNA is TGTGCCAGCAGCCAAGATGTTAATCAGCCCCAGCATTTT.

The gene calls are TRBV29-1 and TRBJ1-1; D gene ambiguous. Trimming left V 7 bases short and J 3 bases short, with 15 bases between. CDR3 length: 13 amino acids. Germline CDR1 and CDR2: SQVTM and ANQGSEA. CDR3 region: CSAAGSADTEAFF. For the CDR3, the DNA is TGCAGCGCTGCCGGGTCCGCCGACACTGAAGCTTTCTTT.

V usage is TRBV19 and J usage is TRBJ2-3; 9 bases line up with TRBD2. This CDR3 region has 18 residues. J lost 5 bases, V lost 5 bases, and 17 bases had no gene match. Germline V gene data show CDR1 as LNHDA and CDR2 as SQIVND (reference sequence). In DNA form, the CDR3 reads TGTGCCAGTAGTTTAGTGGCACCGCGGGGGGGCTTCGGAGATACGCAGTATTTT. It specifies CASSLVAPRGGFGDTQYF.

The rearrangement uses TRBV19 and TRBJ1-4; a weak D match, TRBD1 (6 bases). V was clipped by 4 bases and J by 6 bases, with 9 bases between them. The V gene's germline CDR1 is LNHDA and CDR2 SQIVND (reference sequence). This CDR3 spans 13 amino acids. In DNA, the CDR3 is TGTGCCAGTAGTAGGGCAGGGGATGAAAAACTGTTTTTT. It codes for CASSRAGDEKLFF.

The V and J genes are TRBV11-2 and TRBJ2-2; TRBD1 is a possible D gene (6 bases). Germline CDR1 reads SGHAT; CDR2 reads FQNNGV. The CDR3 runs 15 residues. Trimming removed 1 base from V and 6 bases from J, with 12 bases in between. For the CDR3, the DNA is TGTGCCAGCAGCTTAGTCCCAGGGGCCCCCGGGGAGCTGTTTTTT. This translates into CASSLVPGAPGELFF.

This chain links TRBV7-2 with TRBJ1-2, with D unresolved. The germline CDR1 and CDR2 sequences are SGHTA and FQGNSA. V dropped 8 bases and J dropped 8 bases, with 21 bases sitting between them. This CDR3 contains 14 residues. CDR3 in DNA: TGTGCCAGCGGACGACGGATTCCCTCCTTGGGCTACACCTTC. Its translation: CASGRRIPSLGYTF.

V and J are TRBV11-2 and TRBJ2-2, with 10 positions matching TRBD2. In germline, CDR1 is SGHAT, CDR2 FQNNGV. The V segment lost 1 base and the J segment 6 bases; nucleotides outside the gene matches: 2. CDR3 length: 15 amino acids. The CDR3 reads CASSLVSGGAGELFF. The CDR3 DNA reads as TGTGCCAGCAGCTTAGTGAGCGGGGGGGCCGGGGAGCTGTTTTTT. Based on the CDR3 plus reference TRBV11-2 and TRBJ2-2, the full variable domain is EAGVAQSPRYKIIEKRQSVAFWCNPISGHATLYWYQQILGQGPKLLIQFQNNGVVDDSQLPKDRFSAERLKGVDSTLKIQPAKLEDSAVYLCASSLVSGGAGELFFGEGSRLTVL.

The chain carries TRBV3-1 (or the pseudogene TRBV3-2) and TRBJ1-6; 7 bases are a match to TRBD1. Germline loops: CDR1 LGHDT, CDR2 YNNKEL (reference sequence). The CDR3 spans 14 residues. The ends lost 3 bases at V and 11 bases at J; junction bases unmatched: 7. CDR3 sequence reads: CASSHGTVSAPLHF. The CDR3 DNA follows: TGTGCCAGCAGCCACGGGACAGTCTCTGCACCCCTCCACTTT.

The V call is TRBV28, the J call TRBJ1-4; D not certain. The length of the CDR3 is 15 residues. The germline V and J ends were trimmed by 7 bases and 8 bases, with 20 bases remaining between them. The germline V gene has CDR1 MDHEN and CDR2 SYDVKM. Here the CDR3 reads CASNRGRLGGEKLFF. The CDR3 DNA follows: TGTGCCAGCAATCGAGGGCGTCTCGGCGGGGAAAAACTGTTTTTT.

This clone was seen only a few times. The V call is TRBV7-2, the J call TRBJ1-2; D not certain. V dropped 2 bases and J dropped 3 bases, with 10 bases sitting between them. This CDR3 is built from 14 residues. Germline V CDR1 and CDR2: SGHTA, FQGNSA. CDR3 in amino acids: CASSLLGNYYGYTF. For the CDR3, the DNA is TGTGCCAGCAGCTTATTGGGTAACTACTATGGCTACACCTTC.

This clone has more than one count but fewer than ten. This chain links TRBV4-1 with TRBJ1-4; D call uncertain. The CDR3 loop spans 17 amino acids. From germline, CDR1 is MGHRA and CDR2 YSYEKL. V lost 2 bases and J 4 bases, leaving 17 bases between the germline ends. The CDR3 reads CASSQSGVGAVNEKLFF. The DNA of the CDR3 is TGCGCCAGCAGCCAAAGTGGGGTAGGAGCAGTTAATGAAAAACTGTTTTTT.

V gene TRBV15 combines with J gene TRBJ2-2; 9 positions match TRBD1. Losses at the gene ends were 1 base for V and 3 bases for J; bases not matched to a gene: 3. The CDR3 is 16 residues long. Germline V lookup: CDR1 LNHNV, CDR2 YYDKDF (reference sequence). The chain's CDR3 is CATSRAQGAYTGELFF. In DNA form, the CDR3 reads TGTGCCACCAGCAGAGCACAGGGGGCATACACCGGGGAGCTGTTTTTT.

The rearrangement uses TRBV28 and TRBJ2-2, with D maybe TRBD2 (5 bases). Trimming pared 5 bases from V and 0 bases from J, leaving 7 bases between. The germline V gene has CDR1 MDHEN and CDR2 SYDVKM. This CDR3 comprises 14 residues. CDR3 amino acids: CASSPGTNTGELFF. The DNA for the CDR3 is TGTGCCAGCAGTCCCGGGACGAACACCGGGGAGCTGTTTTTT.

The gene calls are TRBV14 and TRBJ2-3, with a weak D call TRBD2 (6 bases). This CDR3 has 15 residues. Germline V lookup: CDR1 SGHDN, CDR2 FVKESK. V was shortened by 5 bases and J by 7 bases, with 19 bases between the two germline ends. CDR3 residues: CASSSPGLLSNTQYF. Written as DNA, the CDR3 is TGTGCCAGCAGCTCACCGGGACTCTTATCGAATACGCAGTATTTT. The full variable domain, in which reference TRBV14 and TRBJ2-3 provide the parts outside the CDR3, is EAGVTQFPSHSVIEKGQTVTLRCDPISGHDNLYWYRRVMGKEIKFLLHFVKESKQDESGMPNNRFLAERTGGTYSTLKVQPAELEDSGVYFCASSSPGLLSNTQYFGPGTRLTVL.